The source of this T cell receptor beta chain is a study of beta chain features in type 1 diabetes. The wider study: Taken together, all samples contributed approximately 110 million examined sorted cells.

Expressed TCRB transcripts were sequenced because the entire RNA isolate underwent reverse transcription. TCRdb's table, derived via immunoSEQ multiplex PCR, lists solely in-frame clones and lacks some. The table has fewer than 900,000 clones, 15% to 20% seen once. V dropped 4 bases and J dropped 5 bases, with 11 bases sitting between them. Germline-derived CDR1 and CDR2 are SQVTM and ANQGSEA. The CDR3 length is 12 residues. Sample: naive CD4+ T cells from blood. This chain connects TRBV29-1 to TRBJ2-5, with no clear D. This TCR derives from a woman under 30 in good health. Written as DNA, the CDR3 is TGCAGCGTTGTGGTGACGAGGGAGACCCAGTACTTC. This gives the protein CSVVVTRETQYF.